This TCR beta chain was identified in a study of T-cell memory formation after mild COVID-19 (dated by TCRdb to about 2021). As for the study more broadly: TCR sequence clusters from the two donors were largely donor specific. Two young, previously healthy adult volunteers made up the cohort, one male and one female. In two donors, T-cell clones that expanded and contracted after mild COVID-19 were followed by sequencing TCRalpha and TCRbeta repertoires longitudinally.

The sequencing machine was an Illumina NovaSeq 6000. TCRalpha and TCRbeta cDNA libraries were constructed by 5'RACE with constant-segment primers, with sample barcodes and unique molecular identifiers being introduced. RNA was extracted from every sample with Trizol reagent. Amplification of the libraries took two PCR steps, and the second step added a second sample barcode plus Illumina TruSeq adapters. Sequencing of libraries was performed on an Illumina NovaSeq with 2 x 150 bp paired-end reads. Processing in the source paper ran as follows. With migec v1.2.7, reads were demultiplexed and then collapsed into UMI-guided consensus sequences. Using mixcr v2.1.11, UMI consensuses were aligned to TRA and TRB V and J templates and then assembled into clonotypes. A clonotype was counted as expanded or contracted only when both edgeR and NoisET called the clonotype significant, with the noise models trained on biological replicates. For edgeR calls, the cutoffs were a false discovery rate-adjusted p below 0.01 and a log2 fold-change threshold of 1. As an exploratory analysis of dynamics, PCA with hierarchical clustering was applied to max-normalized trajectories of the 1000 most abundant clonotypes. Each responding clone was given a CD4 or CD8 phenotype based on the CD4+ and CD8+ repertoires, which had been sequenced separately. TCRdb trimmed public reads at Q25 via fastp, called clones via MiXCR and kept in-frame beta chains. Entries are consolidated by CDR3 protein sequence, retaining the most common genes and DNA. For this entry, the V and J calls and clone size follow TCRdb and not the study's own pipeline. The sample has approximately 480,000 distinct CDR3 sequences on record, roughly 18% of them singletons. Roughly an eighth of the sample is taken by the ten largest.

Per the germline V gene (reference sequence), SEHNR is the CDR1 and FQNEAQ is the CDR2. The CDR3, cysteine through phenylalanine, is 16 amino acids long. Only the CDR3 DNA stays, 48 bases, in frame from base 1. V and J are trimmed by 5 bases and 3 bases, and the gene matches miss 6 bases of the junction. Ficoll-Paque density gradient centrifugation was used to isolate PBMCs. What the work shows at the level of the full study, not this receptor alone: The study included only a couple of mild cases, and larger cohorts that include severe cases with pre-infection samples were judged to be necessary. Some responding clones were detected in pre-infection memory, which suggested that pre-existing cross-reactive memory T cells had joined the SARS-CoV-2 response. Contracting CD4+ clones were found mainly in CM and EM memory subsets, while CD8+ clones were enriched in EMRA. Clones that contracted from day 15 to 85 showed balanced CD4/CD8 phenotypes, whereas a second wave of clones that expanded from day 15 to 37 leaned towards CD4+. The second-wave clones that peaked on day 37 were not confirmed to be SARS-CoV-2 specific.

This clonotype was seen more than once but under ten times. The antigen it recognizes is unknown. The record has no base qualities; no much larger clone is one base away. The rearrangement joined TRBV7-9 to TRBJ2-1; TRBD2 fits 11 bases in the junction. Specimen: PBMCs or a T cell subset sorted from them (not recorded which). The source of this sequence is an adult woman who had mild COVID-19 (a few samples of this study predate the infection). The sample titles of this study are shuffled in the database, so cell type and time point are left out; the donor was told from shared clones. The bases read TGTGCCAGCAGCGTCACTAGCGGGAGCCACTACAATGAGCAGTTCTTC. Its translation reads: CASSVTSGSHYNEQFF.